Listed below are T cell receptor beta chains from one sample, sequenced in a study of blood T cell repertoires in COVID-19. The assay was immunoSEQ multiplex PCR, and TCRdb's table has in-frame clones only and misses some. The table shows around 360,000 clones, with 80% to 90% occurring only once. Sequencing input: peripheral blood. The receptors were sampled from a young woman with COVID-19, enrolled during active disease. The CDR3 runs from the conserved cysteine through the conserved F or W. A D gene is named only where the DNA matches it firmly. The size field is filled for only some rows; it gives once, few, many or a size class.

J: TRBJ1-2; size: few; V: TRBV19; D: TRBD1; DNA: TGTGCCAGTAGTATAGAAACGGGACAGGGGACGGACTACACCTTC; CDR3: CASSIETGQGTDYTF
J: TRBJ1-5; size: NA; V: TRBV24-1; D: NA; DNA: TGTGCCACCAGTGACACACAGGAACAACCCCAGCATTTT; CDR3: CATSDTQEQPQHF
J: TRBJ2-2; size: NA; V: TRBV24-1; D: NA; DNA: TGTGCCACCAGTACGGGAGCTAACACCGGGGAGCTGTTTTTT; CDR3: CATSTGANTGELFF
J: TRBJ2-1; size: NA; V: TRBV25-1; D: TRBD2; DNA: TGTGCCAGCAGCGGGACTAGTAAGAATGAGCAGTTCTTC; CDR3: CASSGTSKNEQFF
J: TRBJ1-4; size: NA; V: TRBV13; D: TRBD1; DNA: TGTGCCAGCAGCGGGACCGGGACAGGGAGGGAGGAGAGGGAAAAACTGTTTTTT; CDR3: CASSGTGTGREEREKLFF
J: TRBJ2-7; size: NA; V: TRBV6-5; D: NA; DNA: TGTGCCAGCAGTTACAGCAGGGGCCGACTCTCCTACGAGCAGTACTTC; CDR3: CASSYSRGRLSYEQYF
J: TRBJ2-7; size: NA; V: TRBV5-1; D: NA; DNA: TGCGCCAGCAGCCGGGTACAGGGTTCCGAGCAGTACTTC; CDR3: CASSRVQGSEQYF
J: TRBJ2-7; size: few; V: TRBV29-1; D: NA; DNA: TGCAGCGTCTCAGACACCTACGAGCAGTACTTC; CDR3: CSVSDTYEQYF
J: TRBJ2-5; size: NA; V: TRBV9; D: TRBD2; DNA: TGTGCCAGCAGCGTAGGGGGACTAGCGGGAGAGACCCAGTACTTC; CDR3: CASSVGGLAGETQYF
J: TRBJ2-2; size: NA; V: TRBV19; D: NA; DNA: TGTGCCAGCGAAGGGGCTCCGTTCACCGGGGAGCTGTTTTTT; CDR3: CASEGAPFTGELFF
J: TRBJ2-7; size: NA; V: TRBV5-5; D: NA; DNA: TGTGCCAGCAGCTTTTTAGACAGAATTGCCTACGAGCAGTACTTC; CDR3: CASSFLDRIAYEQYF
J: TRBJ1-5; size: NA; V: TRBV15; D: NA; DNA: TGTGCCACCAGCGGCCGAATTAGTACAGGTTCCAATCAGCCCCAGCATTTT; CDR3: CATSGRISTGSNQPQHF
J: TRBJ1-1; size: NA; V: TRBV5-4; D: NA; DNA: TGTGCCAGCAGCTCCGGTGGTCCGGGGAACACTGAAGCTTTCTTT; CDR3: CASSSGGPGNTEAFF
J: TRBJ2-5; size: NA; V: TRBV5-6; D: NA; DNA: TGTGCCAGCAGCTTGGAGGTCAGGGGAAAAGAGACCCAGTACTTC; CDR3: CASSLEVRGKETQYF
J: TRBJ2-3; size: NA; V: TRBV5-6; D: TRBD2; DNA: TGTGCCAGCAGCGGAACTAGCGGCACAGATACGCAGTATTTT; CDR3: CASSGTSGTDTQYF
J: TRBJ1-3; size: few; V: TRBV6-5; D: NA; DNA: TGTGCCAGCAGTCTGGGGGGGACTGGAAACACCATATATTTT; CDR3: CASSLGGTGNTIYF
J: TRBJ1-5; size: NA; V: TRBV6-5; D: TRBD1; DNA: TGTGCCAGCAGCGGGACAGGCAGTCAGCCCCAGCATTTT; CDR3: CASSGTGSQPQHF
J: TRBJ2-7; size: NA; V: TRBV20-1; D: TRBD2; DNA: TGCAGTGCTAGGGGACTAGCGGCTTCTTACTTC; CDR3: CSARGLAASYF
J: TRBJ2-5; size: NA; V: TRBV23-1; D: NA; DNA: TGCGCCAGCAGTCAATTTGGGCAGCCAGAGACCCAGTACTTC; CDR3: CASSQFGQPETQYF
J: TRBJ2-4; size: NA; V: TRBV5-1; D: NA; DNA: TGCGCCAGCAGCTTGGGTCGCCCGGGAGCCAAAAACATTCAGTACTTC; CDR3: CASSLGRPGAKNIQYF
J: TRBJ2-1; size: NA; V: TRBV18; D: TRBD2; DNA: TGTGCCAGCTCACCAGATTTATTAGCGGGAGGGCCGTTCTTC; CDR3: CASSPDLLAGGPFF
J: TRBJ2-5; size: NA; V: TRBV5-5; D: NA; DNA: TGTGCCAGCAGCTTGTCGCCTAGCAGACAAGAGACCCAGTACTTC; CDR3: CASSLSPSRQETQYF
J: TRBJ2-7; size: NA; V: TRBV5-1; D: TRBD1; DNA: TGCGCCAGCAGCTCCGGACAGGGGTACGAGCAGTACTTC; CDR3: CASSSGQGYEQYF
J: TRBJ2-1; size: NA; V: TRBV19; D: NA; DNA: TGTGCCAGTAGTCCCAACTGGCGGGACAATGAGCAGTTCTTC; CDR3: CASSPNWRDNEQFF
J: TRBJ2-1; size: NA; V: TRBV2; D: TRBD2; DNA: TGTGCCAGCAGTGAAGAGAGTCCTAGCGGGAGGATCTTC; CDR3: CASSEESPSGRIF
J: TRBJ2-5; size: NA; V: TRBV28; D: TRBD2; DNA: TGTGCCAGCAGTTTCTGGGAGGGCCGGGAGACCCAGTACTTC; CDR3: CASSFWEGRETQYF
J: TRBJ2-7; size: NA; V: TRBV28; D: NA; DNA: TGTGCCAGCAGGCCGACTGGAGGGTACGAGCAGTACTTC; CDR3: CASRPTGGYEQYF
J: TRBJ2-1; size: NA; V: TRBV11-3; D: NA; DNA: TGTGCCAGCAGCAAGAGGAGCGGGTATACCAATGAGCAGTTCTTC; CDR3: CASSKRSGYTNEQFF
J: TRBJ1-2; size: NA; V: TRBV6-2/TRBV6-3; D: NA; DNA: TGTGCCAGCAGTTACTCGAACTTCTATGGCTACACCTTC; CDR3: CASSYSNFYGYTF
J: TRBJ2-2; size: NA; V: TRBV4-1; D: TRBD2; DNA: TGCGCCAGCAGCCAAGAGAGGACTAGCAGCACCGGGGAGCTGTTTTTT; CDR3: CASSQERTSSTGELFF
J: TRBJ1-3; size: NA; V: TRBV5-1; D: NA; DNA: TGCGCCAGCAGCCCAGGGTCCGGAAACACCATATATTTT; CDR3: CASSPGSGNTIYF
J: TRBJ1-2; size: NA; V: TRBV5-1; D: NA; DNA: TGCGCCAGCAGCTTACGGTCATATGGCTACACCTTC; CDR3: CASSLRSYGYTF
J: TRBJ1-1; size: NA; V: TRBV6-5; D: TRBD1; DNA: TGTGCCACCTCGAATGACAGGGGAAACACTGAAGCTTTCTTT; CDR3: CATSNDRGNTEAFF
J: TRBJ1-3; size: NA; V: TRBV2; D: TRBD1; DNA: TGTGCCAGCAGGGAACGGACAGGGGGCGATAACACCATATATTTT; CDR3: CASRERTGGDNTIYF
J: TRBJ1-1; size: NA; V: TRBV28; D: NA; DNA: TGTGCCAGCACCAAAGACATGAACACTGAAGCTTTCTTT; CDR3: CASTKDMNTEAFF
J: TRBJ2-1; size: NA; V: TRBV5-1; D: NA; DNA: TGCGCCAGCAGCTTCCCCCCGGCGGGCACTGAGCAGTTCTTC; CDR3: CASSFPPAGTEQFF
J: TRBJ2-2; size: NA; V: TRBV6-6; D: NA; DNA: TGTGCCAGCAGTTACGGGGGGGCTGGGGAGCTGTTTTTT; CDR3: CASSYGGAGELFF